This TCR beta chain was captured in a study of shared clonotypes between healthy human individuals. Study-level information: Two female and a few male donors aged 18 to 49 were enrolled. Study-wide points: The authors sampled blood alone, and tissue repertoires likely differ. Sequencing depth was predicted to influence how clonotypes are shared among donors.

Comment on this clone: Its specificity is not known.

The test was conducted at deep level. Sequenced by immunoSEQ multiplex PCR; TCRdb stores in-frame clones only, minus some. This sample carries some 490,000 clones, approximately 82% of them seen once, and the ten largest clones take around 11%. This CDR3 region has 14 residues. Germline V CDR1 and CDR2: MDHEN, SYDVKM. Trimming took off 3 bases at V and 7 bases at J, with 12 bases between the two ends. The chain is built from TRBV28 and TRBJ1-4; D remains ambiguous. The TCR comes from a middle-aged woman in good health. Some clones in this sample may be carry-over from other donors' samples. The sequenced sample consisted of PBMCs. CDR3 sequence (DNA): TGTGCCAGCAGTTTCCCAAACACGGGTGAAAAACTGTTTTTT. It specifies CASSFPNTGEKLFF.